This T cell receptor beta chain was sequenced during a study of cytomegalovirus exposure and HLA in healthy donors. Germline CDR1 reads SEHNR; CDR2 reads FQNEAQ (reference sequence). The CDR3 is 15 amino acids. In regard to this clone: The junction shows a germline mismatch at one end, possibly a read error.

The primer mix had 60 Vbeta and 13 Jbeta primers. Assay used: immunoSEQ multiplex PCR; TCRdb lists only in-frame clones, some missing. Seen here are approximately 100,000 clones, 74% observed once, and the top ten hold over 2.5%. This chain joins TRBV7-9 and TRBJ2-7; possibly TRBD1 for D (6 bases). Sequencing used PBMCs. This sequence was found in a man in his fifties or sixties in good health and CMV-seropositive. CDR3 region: CSSSLQGNRSYEQYF. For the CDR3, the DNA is TGTTCCAGCAGCCTGCAGGGGAACCGCTCCTACGAGCAGTACTTC.